Listed below are T cell receptor beta chains from one sample, sequenced in a study of T cell repertoires in cytomegalovirus infection. These TCRs are of unknown antigen specificity. TCRdb re-called the reads through MiXCR, storing one row per CDR3 protein. The sample contains some 500,000 distinct CDR3 sequences, 40% of which appear only once. The source material was cultured PBMCs, sampled from culture after CMV antigen stimulation. The receptors come from a human donor in good health (CMV status not recorded). Some clones in this sample may be carry-over from other donors' samples. CDR3s include the opening cysteine and the closing phenylalanine or tryptophan. A D gene is named only where the DNA matches it firmly. Size is stated for part of the rows, as once, few or many counts, or as a class when the clone is expanded.

v_call	d_call	clone_size	cdr3_length	j_call	cdr3_aa	cdr3_nt
TRBV7-2	TRBD1	many	15	TRBJ2-7	CASSSRTGYSYEQYF	TGTGCCAGCAGCTCCCGGACAGGATACTCCTACGAGCAGTACTTC
TRBV19	TRBD1	-	11	TRBJ1-1	CASDDRAQAFF	TGTGCCAGTGACGACAGGGCGCAAGCTTTCTTT
TRBV6-1	-	-	15	TRBJ1-3	CASSGSTNIGNTIYF	TGTGCCAGCAGTGGGAGTACCAATATTGGAAACACCATATATTTT
TRBV12-3/TRBV12-4	TRBD2	-	18	TRBJ2-1	CASSLRIAGGYTNNEQFF	TGTGCCAGCAGTTTGAGAATAGCGGGAGGGTATACTAACAATGAGCAGTTCTTC
TRBV27	TRBD2	-	16	TRBJ2-1	CASSPLAGGGYNEQFF	TGTGCCAGCAGTCCGCTAGCGGGAGGTGGTTACAATGAGCAGTTCTTC
TRBV11-2	TRBD2	-	18	TRBJ2-1	CASSTTRGGTSRYNEQFF	TGTGCCAGCAGCACTACCCGGGGGGGGACTAGTCGGTACAATGAGCAGTTCTTC
TRBV7-8	-	-	13	TRBJ2-5	CASSSPTGETQYF	TGTGCCAGCAGCTCTCCGACAGGAGAGACCCAGTACTTC
TRBV12-3/TRBV12-4	TRBD1	-	14	TRBJ1-5	CASTPGQNNQPQHF	TGTGCCAGCACCCCGGGACAGAACAATCAGCCCCAGCATTTT
TRBV19	TRBD1	-	16	TRBJ1-2	CASRPSAGGAGYGYTF	TGTGCCAGTAGACCCTCGGCAGGGGGCGCCGGCTATGGCTACACCTTC
TRBV7-9	-	-	15	TRBJ2-1	CASSTGEAEYNEQFF	TGTGCCAGCAGCACTGGGGAGGCAGAATACAATGAGCAGTTCTTC
TRBV28	-	many	16	TRBJ2-5	CASSSYSDRRRETQYF	TGTGCCAGCAGTTCTTACTCGGACCGACGCCGGGAGACCCAGTACTTC
TRBV27	-	-	16	TRBJ2-4	CASSLKWGWGKNIQYF	TGTGCCAGCAGTTTAAAATGGGGGTGGGGCAAAAACATTCAGTACTTC
TRBV2	-	-	14	TRBJ2-7	CASNSAYASYEQYF	TGTGCCAGCAACTCAGCCTACGCCTCCTACGAGCAGTACTTC
TRBV6-1	TRBD1	-	14	TRBJ2-5	CARTMGTGKETQYF	TGTGCCAGAACCATGGGGACAGGAAAAGAGACCCAGTACTTC
TRBV4-2	TRBD1	-	15	TRBJ1-5	CASSHGTGSNQPQHF	TGTGCCAGCAGCCACGGGACAGGGAGCAATCAGCCCCAGCATTTT
TRBV6-1	-	-	16	TRBJ2-2	CASSVFSGTRDGELFF	TGTGCCAGCAGTGTTTTTTCGGGTACGAGGGACGGGGAGCTGTTTTTT
TRBV7-2	-	few	15	TRBJ1-5	CASSRWDYSNQPQHF	TGTGCCAGCAGCCGATGGGATTATAGCAATCAGCCCCAGCATTTT
TRBV11-2	-	-	14	TRBJ2-7	CASSSLWSSYEQYF	TGTGCCAGCAGCTCCCTTTGGAGCTCCTACGAGCAGTACTTC
TRBV10-3	-	-	15	TRBJ2-1	CAIRGLESSYNEQFF	TGTGCCATCAGGGGGCTGGAGAGCTCCTACAATGAGCAGTTCTTC
TRBV29-1	-	-	13	TRBJ1-1	CSAESQANTEAFF	TGCAGCGCCGAAAGCCAGGCGAACACTGAAGCTTTCTTT
TRBV20-1	-	-	15	TRBJ1-5	CSASSPNIPNQPQHF	TGCAGTGCCAGCTCCCCGAATATTCCCAATCAGCCCCAGCATTTT
TRBV19	-	-	15	TRBJ1-4	CASSSPRTVGEKLFF	TGTGCCAGTAGTTCGCCACGGACCGTTGGGGAAAAACTGTTTTTT
TRBV7-2	-	few	13	TRBJ2-5	CASSLEVRATQYF	TGTGCCAGCAGCTTAGAGGTGAGAGCGACCCAGTACTTC
TRBV7-2	-	many	15	TRBJ1-6	CASSSRLGDGSPLHF	TGTGCCAGCAGCTCCCGTCTGGGGGATGGTTCACCCCTCCACTTT
TRBV5-5	TRBD1	-	15	TRBJ2-1	CASSYDPGQGNEQFF	TGTGCCAGCAGCTACGATCCGGGACAGGGCAATGAGCAGTTCTTC
TRBV6-1	TRBD2	-	19	TRBJ2-1	CASSYTWGLGRELYNEQFF	TGTGCCAGCAGTTACACCTGGGGCCTAGGGCGGGAGCTATACAATGAGCAGTTCTTC
TRBV7-2	-	many	14	TRBJ1-6	CASSFTGLGSPLHF	TGTGCCAGCAGCTTTACAGGGTTGGGATCACCCCTCCACTTT
TRBV12-3/TRBV12-4	-	few	13	TRBJ2-2	CASSPFRPGELFF	TGTGCCAGCAGCCCATTCCGCCCGGGGGAGCTGTTTTTT
TRBV2	-	few	14	TRBJ1-4	CASRTGTGGEKLFF	TGTGCCAGCAGGACCGGGACGGGTGGTGAAAAACTGTTTTTT
TRBV11-2	-	few	12	TRBJ1-1	CASSSGLTEAFF	TGTGCCAGCAGCTCAGGGCTGACTGAAGCTTTCTTT
TRBV12-3/TRBV12-4	TRBD2	few	15	TRBJ2-3	CASSHSGGYTDTQYF	TGTGCCAGCAGCCATAGCGGGGGGTATACAGATACGCAGTATTTT
TRBV7-8	TRBD2	-	16	TRBJ2-3	CASSLDRAGGTDTQYF	TGTGCCAGCAGCTTAGACCGAGCGGGGGGCACAGATACGCAGTATTTT
TRBV12-3/TRBV12-4	-	-	17	TRBJ1-6	CASSLSGSGGNNSPLHF	TGTGCCAGCAGTTTATCCGGGTCGGGTGGAAATAATTCACCCCTCCACTTT
TRBV19	-	few	15	TRBJ2-7	CASSLFWTSSYEQYF	TGTGCCAGTAGCTTATTCTGGACTTCGTCCTACGAGCAGTACTTC
TRBV6-2/TRBV6-3	-	-	17	TRBJ2-1	CASSYGGRGSSYNEQFF	TGTGCCAGCAGTTACGGGGGGCGGGGAAGCTCCTACAATGAGCAGTTCTTC
TRBV6-2/TRBV6-3	TRBD2	-	19	TRBJ2-3	CASSRPLSLAGGRTDTRYF	TGTGCCAGCAGTCGACCCCTGAGCCTAGCGGGAGGGCGCACAGATACGCGGTATTTT
TRBV7-8	TRBD1	-	17	TRBJ2-5	CASSLVPPTGGLETQYF	TGTGCCAGCAGCTTAGTGCCGCCGACAGGGGGCCTAGAGACCCAGTACTTC
TRBV20-1	-	-	16	TRBJ2-1	CSARYFARGWYNEQFF	TGCAGTGCTAGATATTTCGCCAGGGGTTGGTACAATGAGCAGTTCTTC
TRBV20-1	-	few	16	TRBJ2-1	CSAAQTGQTYHNEQFF	TGCAGTGCTGCCCAGACCGGACAGACGTACCACAATGAGCAGTTCTTC
TRBV5-5	-	-	14	TRBJ2-5	CASIARARQETQYF	TGTGCCAGCATAGCTCGCGCGAGACAAGAGACCCAGTACTTC
TRBV6-6	-	-	15	TRBJ1-1	CASSPAWGARTEAFF	TGTGCCAGCAGCCCTGCGTGGGGGGCGCGAACTGAAGCTTTCTTT
TRBV6-2/TRBV6-3	-	few	16	TRBJ2-3	CASSYAFLASGDTQYF	TGTGCCAGCAGTTACGCCTTTCTGGCTAGTGGGGATACGCAGTATTTT
TRBV20-1	-	-	16	TRBJ1-6	CSASPGGGYGNSPLHF	TGCAGTGCTAGTCCCGGGGGGGGCTATGGTAATTCACCCCTCCACTTT
TRBV4-1	-	-	15	TRBJ2-5	CASSQDGEVEETQYF	TGCGCCAGCAGCCAAGATGGGGAGGTGGAAGAGACCCAGTACTTC
TRBV6-1	TRBD2	-	15	TRBJ2-1	CASRSGLAEYNEQFF	TGTGCCAGCAGATCCGGACTAGCGGAGTACAATGAGCAGTTCTTC
TRBV6-1	TRBD1	few	21	TRBJ1-1	CASSEAWRSGDRYGMNTEAFF	TGTGCCAGCAGTGAAGCCTGGCGTTCGGGGGACAGGTATGGGATGAACACTGAAGCTTTCTTT
TRBV11-2	TRBD2	few	17	TRBJ2-7	CASSLRFGAGGYYEQYF	TGTGCCAGCAGCCTCCGGTTTGGAGCGGGAGGGTACTACGAGCAGTACTTC
TRBV6-2/TRBV6-3	TRBD2	few	14	TRBJ2-7	CASRTSGTSYEQYF	TGTGCCAGCAGGACTAGCGGGACCTCCTACGAGCAGTACTTC
TRBV2	-	-	13	TRBJ2-1	CASSVLGSGEQFF	TGTGCCAGCAGTGTTCTCGGGAGTGGTGAGCAGTTCTTC
TRBV5-1	TRBD2	-	14	TRBJ2-1	CASSGGVGSYEQFF	TGCGCCAGCAGCGGGGGGGTAGGGAGCTACGAGCAGTTCTTC
TRBV7-2	TRBD2	few	17	TRBJ2-3	CASLRASGLTSTDTQYF	TGTGCCAGCCTTCGGGCTAGCGGGCTTACTAGCACAGATACGCAGTATTTT
TRBV2	-	-	12	TRBJ1-1	CATQVWATEAFF	TGTGCCACTCAAGTTTGGGCCACTGAAGCTTTCTTT
TRBV7-9	TRBD1	-	13	TRBJ1-6	CASSVQGLEPLHF	TGTGCCAGCAGCGTACAGGGGTTAGAACCCCTCCACTTT
TRBV7-9	TRBD1	few	15	TRBJ1-2	CASSPDRGGLYGYTF	TGTGCCAGCAGTCCGGACAGGGGGGGACTCTATGGCTACACCTTC